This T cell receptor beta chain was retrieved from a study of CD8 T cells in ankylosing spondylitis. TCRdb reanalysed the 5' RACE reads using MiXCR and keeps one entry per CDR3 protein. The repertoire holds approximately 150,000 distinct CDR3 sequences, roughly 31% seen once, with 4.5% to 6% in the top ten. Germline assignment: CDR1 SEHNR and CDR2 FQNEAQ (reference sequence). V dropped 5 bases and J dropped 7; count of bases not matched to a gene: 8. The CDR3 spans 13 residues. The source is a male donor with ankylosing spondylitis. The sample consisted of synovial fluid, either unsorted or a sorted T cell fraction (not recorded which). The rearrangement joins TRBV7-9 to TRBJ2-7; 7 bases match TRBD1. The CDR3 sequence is CASSTSLQGEQYF. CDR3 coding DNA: TGTGCCAGCAGCACCTCCCTACAGGGGGAGCAGTACTTC.